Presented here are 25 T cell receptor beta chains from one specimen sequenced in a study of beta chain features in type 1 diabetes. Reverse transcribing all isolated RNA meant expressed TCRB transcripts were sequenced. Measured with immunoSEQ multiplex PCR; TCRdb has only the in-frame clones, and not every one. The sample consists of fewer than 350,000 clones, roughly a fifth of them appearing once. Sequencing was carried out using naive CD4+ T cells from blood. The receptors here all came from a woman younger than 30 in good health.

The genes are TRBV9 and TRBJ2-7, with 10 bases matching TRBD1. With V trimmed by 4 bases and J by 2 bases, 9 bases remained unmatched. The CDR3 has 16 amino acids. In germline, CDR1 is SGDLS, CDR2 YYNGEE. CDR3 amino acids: CASSPRGQGTAYEQYF. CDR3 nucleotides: TGTGCCAGCAGCCCCAGGGGACAGGGGACCGCCTACGAGCAGTACTTC.

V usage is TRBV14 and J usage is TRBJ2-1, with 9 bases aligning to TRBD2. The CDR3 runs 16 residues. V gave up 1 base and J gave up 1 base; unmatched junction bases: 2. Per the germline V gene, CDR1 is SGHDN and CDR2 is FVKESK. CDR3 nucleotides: TGTGCCAGCAGCCAAGGGCTAGCGGGATCCTACAATGAGCAGTTCTTC. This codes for CASSQGLAGSYNEQFF.

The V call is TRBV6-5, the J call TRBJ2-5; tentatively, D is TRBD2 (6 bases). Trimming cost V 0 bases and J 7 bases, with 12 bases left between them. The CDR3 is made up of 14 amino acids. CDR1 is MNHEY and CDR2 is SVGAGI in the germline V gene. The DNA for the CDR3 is TGTGCCAGCAGTTACTCGGGACTTAGCGGGACCCAGTACTTC. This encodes CASSYSGLSGTQYF.

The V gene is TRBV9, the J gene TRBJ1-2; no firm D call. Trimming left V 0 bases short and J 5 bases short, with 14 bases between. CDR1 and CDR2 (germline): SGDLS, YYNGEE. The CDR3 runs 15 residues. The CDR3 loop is CASSVEGVLSYGYTF. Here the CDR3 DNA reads TGTGCCAGCAGCGTAGAAGGAGTTCTCTCGTATGGCTACACCTTC.

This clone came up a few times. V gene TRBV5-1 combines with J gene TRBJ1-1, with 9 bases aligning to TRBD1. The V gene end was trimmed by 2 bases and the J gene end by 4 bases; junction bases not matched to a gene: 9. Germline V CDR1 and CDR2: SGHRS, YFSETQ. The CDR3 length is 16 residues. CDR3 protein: CASSFGTGTRGTEAFF. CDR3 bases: TGCGCCAGCAGCTTCGGGACAGGGACTCGGGGCACTGAAGCTTTCTTT.

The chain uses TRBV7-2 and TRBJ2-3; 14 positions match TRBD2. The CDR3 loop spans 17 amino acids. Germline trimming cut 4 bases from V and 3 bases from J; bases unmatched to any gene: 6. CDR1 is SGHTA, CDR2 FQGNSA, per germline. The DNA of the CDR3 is TGTGCCAGCAGCTCGAGACTAGCGGGGGGGATTACAGATACGCAGTATTTT. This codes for CASSSRLAGGITDTQYF.

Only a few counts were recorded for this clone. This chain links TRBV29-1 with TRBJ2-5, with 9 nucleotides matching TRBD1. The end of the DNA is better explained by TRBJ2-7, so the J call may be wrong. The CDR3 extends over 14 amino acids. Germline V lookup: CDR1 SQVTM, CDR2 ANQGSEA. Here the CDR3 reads CSVDVTGGGNEQYF. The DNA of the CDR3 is TGCAGCGTTGATGTTACAGGGGGCGGGAACGAGCAGTACTTC.

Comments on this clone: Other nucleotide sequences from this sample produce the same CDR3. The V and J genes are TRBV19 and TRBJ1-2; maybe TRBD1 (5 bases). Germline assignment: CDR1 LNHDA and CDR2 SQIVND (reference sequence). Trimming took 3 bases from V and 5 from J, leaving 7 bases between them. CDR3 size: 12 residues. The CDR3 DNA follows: TGTGCCAGTAGTATGGAGGGGTATGGCTACACCTTC. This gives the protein CASSMEGYGYTF.

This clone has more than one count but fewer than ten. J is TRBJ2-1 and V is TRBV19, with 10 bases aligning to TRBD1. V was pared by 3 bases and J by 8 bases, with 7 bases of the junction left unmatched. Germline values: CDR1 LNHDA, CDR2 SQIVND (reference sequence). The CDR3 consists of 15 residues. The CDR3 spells CASSIGGTGVDEQFF. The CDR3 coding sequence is TGTGCCAGTAGTATTGGCGGGACAGGGGTGGATGAGCAGTTCTTC.

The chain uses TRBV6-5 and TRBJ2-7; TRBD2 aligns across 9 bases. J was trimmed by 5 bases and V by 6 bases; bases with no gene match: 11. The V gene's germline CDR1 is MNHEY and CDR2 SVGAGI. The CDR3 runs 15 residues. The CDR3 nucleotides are TGTGCCAGCAGGGCTCCCGGGACTAGCCTCAACGAGCAGTACTTC. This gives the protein CASRAPGTSLNEQYF.

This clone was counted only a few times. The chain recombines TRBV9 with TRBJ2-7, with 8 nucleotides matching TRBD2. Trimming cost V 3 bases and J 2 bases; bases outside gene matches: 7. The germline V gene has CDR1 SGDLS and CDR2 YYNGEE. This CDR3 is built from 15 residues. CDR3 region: CASSAGLAETYEQYF. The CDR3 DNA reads TGTGCCAGCAGCGCAGGACTAGCCGAAACCTACGAGCAGTACTTC.

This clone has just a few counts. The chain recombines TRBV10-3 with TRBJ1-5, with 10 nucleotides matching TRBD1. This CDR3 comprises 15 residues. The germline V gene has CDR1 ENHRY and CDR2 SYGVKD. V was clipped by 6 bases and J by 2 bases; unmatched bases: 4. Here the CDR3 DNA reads TGTGCCATCAGGGGGACAGGGGACGGCAATCAGCCCCAGCATTTT. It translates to CAIRGTGDGNQPQHF.

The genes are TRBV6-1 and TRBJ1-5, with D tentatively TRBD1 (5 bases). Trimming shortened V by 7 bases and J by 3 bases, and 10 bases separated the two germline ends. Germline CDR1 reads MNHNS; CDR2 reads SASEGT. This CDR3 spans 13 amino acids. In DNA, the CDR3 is TGTGCCAGCAAAAGGACATTCAATCAGCCCCAGCATTTT. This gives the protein CASKRTFNQPQHF.

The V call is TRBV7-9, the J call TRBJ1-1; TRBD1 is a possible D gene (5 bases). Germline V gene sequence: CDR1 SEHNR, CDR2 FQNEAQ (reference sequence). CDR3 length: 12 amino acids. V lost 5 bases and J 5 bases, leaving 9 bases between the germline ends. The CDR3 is CASSPQGTEAFF. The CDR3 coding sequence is TGTGCCAGCAGCCCTCAGGGAACTGAAGCTTTCTTT.

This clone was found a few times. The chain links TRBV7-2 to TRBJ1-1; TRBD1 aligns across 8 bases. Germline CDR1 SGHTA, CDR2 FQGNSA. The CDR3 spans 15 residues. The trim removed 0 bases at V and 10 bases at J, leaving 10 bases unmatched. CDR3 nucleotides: TGTGCCAGCAGCTTAGCGTCGCAGGGGGCGAGGAGAGCTTTCTTT. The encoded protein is CASSLASQGARRAFF.

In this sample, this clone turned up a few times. CDR3 nucleotide sequence: TGTGCCAGCAGCTTACCGACAGGACAAACCGAAGCTTTCTTT. Translated, it gives CASSLPTGQTEAFF. The V gene is TRBV7-9, the J gene TRBJ1-1; TRBD1 might be the D (6 bases). The germline V and J ends were trimmed by 2 bases and 8 bases, with 15 bases remaining between them. This CDR3 contains 14 residues. The germline V gene has CDR1 SEHNR and CDR2 FQNEAQ (reference sequence).

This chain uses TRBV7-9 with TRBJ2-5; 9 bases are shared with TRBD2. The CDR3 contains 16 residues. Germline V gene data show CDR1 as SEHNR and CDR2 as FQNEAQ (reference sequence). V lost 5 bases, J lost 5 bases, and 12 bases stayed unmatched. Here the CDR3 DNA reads TGTGCCAGCAGCCTCAGAGGAGGACTAGCGAGGGAGACCCAGTACTTC. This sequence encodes CASSLRGGLARETQYF.

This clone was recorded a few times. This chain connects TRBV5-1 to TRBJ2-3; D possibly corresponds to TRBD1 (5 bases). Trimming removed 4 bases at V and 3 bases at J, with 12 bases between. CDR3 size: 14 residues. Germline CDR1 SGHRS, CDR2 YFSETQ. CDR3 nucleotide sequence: TGCGCCAGCAGCCAGGGCCCCTTGACAGATACGCAGTATTTT. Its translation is CASSQGPLTDTQYF. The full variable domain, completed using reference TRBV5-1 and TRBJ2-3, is KAGVTQTPRYLIKTRGQQVTLSCSPISGHRSVSWYQQTPGQGLQFLFEYFSETQRNKGNFPGRFSGRQFSNSRSEMNVSTLELGDSALYLCASSQGPLTDTQYFGPGTRLTVL.

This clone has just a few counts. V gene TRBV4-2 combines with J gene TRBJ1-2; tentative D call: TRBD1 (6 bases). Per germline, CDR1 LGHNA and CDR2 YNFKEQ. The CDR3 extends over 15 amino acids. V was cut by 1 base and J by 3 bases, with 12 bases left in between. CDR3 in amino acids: CASSQAGTLYYGYTF. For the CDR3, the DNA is TGTGCCAGCAGCCAAGCCGGGACACTCTACTATGGCTACACCTTC.

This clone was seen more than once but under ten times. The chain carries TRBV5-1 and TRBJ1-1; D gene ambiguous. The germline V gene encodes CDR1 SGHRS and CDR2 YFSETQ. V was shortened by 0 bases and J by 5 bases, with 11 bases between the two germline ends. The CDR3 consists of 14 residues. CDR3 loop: CASSLGEGGTEAFF. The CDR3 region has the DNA TGCGCCAGCAGCTTGGGAGAGGGAGGGACTGAAGCTTTCTTT.

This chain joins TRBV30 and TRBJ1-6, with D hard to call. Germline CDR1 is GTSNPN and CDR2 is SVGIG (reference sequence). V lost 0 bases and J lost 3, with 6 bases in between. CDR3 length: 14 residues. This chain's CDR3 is CAWSVTVYNSPLHF. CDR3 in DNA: TGTGCCTGGAGTGTAACAGTCTATAATTCACCCCTCCACTTT.

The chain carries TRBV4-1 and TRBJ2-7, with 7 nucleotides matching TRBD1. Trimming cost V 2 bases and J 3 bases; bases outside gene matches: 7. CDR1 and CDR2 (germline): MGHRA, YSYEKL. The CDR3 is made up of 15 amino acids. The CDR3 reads CASSQPDRAHYEQYF. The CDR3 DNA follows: TGCGCCAGCAGCCAACCTGACAGGGCCCACTACGAGCAGTACTTC.

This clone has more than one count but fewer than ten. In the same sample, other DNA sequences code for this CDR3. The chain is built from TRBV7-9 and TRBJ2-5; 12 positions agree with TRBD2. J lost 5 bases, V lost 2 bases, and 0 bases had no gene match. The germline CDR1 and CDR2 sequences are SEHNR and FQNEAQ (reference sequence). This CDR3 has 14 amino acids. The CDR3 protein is CASSLLAGGETQYF. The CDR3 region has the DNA TGTGCCAGCAGCTTACTAGCGGGAGGGGAGACCCAGTACTTC.

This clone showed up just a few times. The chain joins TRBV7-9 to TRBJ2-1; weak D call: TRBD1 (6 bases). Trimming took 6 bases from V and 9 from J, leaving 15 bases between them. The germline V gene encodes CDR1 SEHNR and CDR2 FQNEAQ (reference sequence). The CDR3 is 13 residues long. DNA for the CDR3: TGTGCCAGCAGTTACTCCAGGGACACTGAGCAGTTCTTC. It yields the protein CASSYSRDTEQFF.

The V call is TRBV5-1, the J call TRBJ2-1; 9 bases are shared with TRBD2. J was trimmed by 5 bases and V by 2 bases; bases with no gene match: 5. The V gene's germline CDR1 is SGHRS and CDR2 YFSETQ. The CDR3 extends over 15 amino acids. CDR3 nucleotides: TGCGCCAGCAGCTTAACTAGCGGGTTCAACAATGAGCAGTTCTTC. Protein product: CASSLTSGFNNEQFF. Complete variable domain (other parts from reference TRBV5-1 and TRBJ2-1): KAGVTQTPRYLIKTRGQQVTLSCSPISGHRSVSWYQQTPGQGLQFLFEYFSETQRNKGNFPGRFSGRQFSNSRSEMNVSTLELGDSALYLCASSLTSGFNNEQFFGPGTRLTVL.